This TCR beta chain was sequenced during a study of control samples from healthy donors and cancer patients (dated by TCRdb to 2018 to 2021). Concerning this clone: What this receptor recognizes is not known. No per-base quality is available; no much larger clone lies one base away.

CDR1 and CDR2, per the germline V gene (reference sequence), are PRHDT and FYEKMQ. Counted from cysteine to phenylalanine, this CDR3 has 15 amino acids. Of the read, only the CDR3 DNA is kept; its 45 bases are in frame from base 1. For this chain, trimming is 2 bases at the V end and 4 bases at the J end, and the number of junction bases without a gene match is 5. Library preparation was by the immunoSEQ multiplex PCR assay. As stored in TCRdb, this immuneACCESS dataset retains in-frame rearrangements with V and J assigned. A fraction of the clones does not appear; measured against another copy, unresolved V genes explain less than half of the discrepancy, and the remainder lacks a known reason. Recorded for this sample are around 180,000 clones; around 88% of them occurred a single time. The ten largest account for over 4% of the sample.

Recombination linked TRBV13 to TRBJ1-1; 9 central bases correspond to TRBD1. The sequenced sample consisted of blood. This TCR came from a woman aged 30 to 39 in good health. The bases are TGTGCCAGCAGCTTATACAGGGGGCGCGTCACTGAAGCTTTCTTT. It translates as CASSLYRGRVTEAFF.